Given below is one TCR beta chain in context. TCRdb's table, derived via immunoSEQ multiplex PCR, lists solely in-frame clones and lacks some. The sample has 130,000 to 150,000 clones, about nine tenths seen once. These data belong to a study of control samples from healthy donors and cancer patients. Germline loops: CDR1 KGHSH, CDR2 LQKENI. The CDR3 has 14 amino acids. The ends were cut back, 6 bases at V and 5 bases at J, with 17 bases in the middle. The chain carries TRBV18 and TRBJ2-7, with D tentatively TRBD1 or TRBD2 (5 bases each). The sequenced sample was blood. The TCR sequence derives from a man aged 25 to 40 in good health. CDR3 loop: CASSPGATVHEQYF. In nucleotides, the CDR3 is TGTGCCAGCTCCCCCGGGGCAACAGTCCACGAGCAGTACTTC.